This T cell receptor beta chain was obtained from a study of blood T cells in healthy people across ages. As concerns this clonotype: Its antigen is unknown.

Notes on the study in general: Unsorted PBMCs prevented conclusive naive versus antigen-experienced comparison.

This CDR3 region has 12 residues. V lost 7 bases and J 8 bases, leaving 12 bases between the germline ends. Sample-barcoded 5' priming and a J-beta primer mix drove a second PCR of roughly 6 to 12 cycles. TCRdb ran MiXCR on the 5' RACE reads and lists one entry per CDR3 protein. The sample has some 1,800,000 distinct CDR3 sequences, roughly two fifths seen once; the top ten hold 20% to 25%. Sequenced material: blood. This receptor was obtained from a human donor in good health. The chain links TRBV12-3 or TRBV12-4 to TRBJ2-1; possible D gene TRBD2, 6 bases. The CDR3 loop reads CASTLSGDEQFF. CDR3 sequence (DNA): TGTGCCAGCACACTCTCGGGGGATGAGCAGTTCTTC.